A single sample gave rise to the 26 T cell receptor beta chains below, sequenced in a study of blood T cell repertoires in COVID-19. Libraries were prepared by immunoSEQ multiplex PCR; TCRdb keeps only in-frame clonotypes and omits some of them. The sample carries 50,000 or so clones, 90% recorded once. The sequenced sample was peripheral blood. These receptors originate from a human donor in a cohort sampled during active COVID-19.

The chain uses TRBV19 and TRBJ1-1, with 9 bases identical to TRBD1. V gave up 7 bases and J gave up 7 bases; unmatched junction bases: 4. The germline gives CDR1 LNHDA, CDR2 SQIVND (reference sequence). This CDR3 region has 12 residues. The CDR3 coding sequence is TGTGCCAGTATGGGACAGGGCGTTGAAGCTTTCTTT. This gives the protein CASMGQGVEAFF.

V usage is TRBV5-1 and J usage is TRBJ1-4; D may be TRBD1 (5 bases). There are 15 residues in the CDR3. Germline CDR1 reads SGHRS; CDR2 reads YFSETQ. Trimming left V 4 bases short and J 1 base short, with 11 bases between. The CDR3 here is CASSLSGGTNEKLFF. CDR3 nucleotide sequence: TGCGCCAGCAGCCTATCCGGGGGAACTAATGAAAAACTGTTTTTT. The complete variable domain, with remaining parts taken from reference TRBV5-1 and TRBJ1-4, reads KAGVTQTPRYLIKTRGQQVTLSCSPISGHRSVSWYQQTPGQGLQFLFEYFSETQRNKGNFPGRFSGRQFSNSRSEMNVSTLELGDSALYLCASSLSGGTNEKLFFGSGTQLSVL.

The V gene is TRBV11-2, the J gene TRBJ2-7; D possibly corresponds to TRBD2 (5 bases). Germline V CDR1 and CDR2: SGHAT, FQNNGV. The CDR3 contains 15 residues. The ends were cut back, 6 bases at V and 2 bases at J, with 17 bases in the middle. The CDR3 sequence: CASRTTGKRPYEQYF. The CDR3 DNA sequence: TGTGCCAGCAGAACGACCGGGAAACGCCCCTACGAGCAGTACTTC. The whole variable domain, remainder taken from reference TRBV11-2 and TRBJ2-7, is EAGVAQSPRYKIIEKRQSVAFWCNPISGHATLYWYQQILGQGPKLLIQFQNNGVVDDSQLPKDRFSAERLKGVDSTLKIQPAKLEDSAVYLCASRTTGKRPYEQYFGPGTRLTVT.

The chain uses TRBV18 and TRBJ1-2; TRBD1 is a possible D gene (6 bases). Germline lookup yields CDR1 KGHSH and CDR2 LQKENI. Trimming pared 3 bases from V and 3 bases from J, leaving 11 bases between. CDR3 length: 14 amino acids. This chain's CDR3 is CASSPRTADYGYTF. In nucleotides, the CDR3 is TGTGCCAGCTCACCCAGGACAGCGGACTATGGCTACACCTTC.

This sequence joins TRBV9 and TRBJ2-6, with TRBD1 matching 7 bases. Trimming cost V 3 bases and J 2 bases; bases outside gene matches: 5. The CDR3 has 16 residues. Germline lookup yields CDR1 SGDLS and CDR2 YYNGEE. For the CDR3, the DNA is TGTGCCAGCAGCGATTTTGACAGGGCTGGGGCCAACGTCCTGACTTTC. It is translated as CASSDFDRAGANVLTF.

The chain employs TRBV6-5 and TRBJ2-7; TRBD2 matches 8 bases. Trimming took 0 bases from V and 3 from J; bases not matched to a gene: 1. The CDR3 totals 14 residues. Germline V gene data show CDR1 as MNHEY and CDR2 as SVGAGI. CDR3 loop: CASSYSAGGYEQYV. CDR3 in DNA: TGTGCCAGCAGTTACTCGGCGGGAGGCTACGAGCAGTACGTC.

The chain joins TRBV7-3 to TRBJ2-3; 10 nucleotides match TRBD2. CDR1 is SGHTA and CDR2 is FQGTGA in the germline V gene. The CDR3 extends over 19 amino acids. J was trimmed by 6 bases and V by 0 bases; bases with no gene match: 15. As DNA, the CDR3 is TGTGCCAGCAGCTTAACGGGGACCGGTACTAGCGGGGCCGCCGATACGCAGTATTTT. Encoded protein: CASSLTGTGTSGAADTQYF.

The V and J genes are TRBV2 and TRBJ1-3, with 8 bases aligning to TRBD1. CDR1 and CDR2 (germline): SNHLY, FYNNEI. After removal of 5 bases from V and 4 bases from J, the junction contained 1 base not matched to a gene. The CDR3 has 13 residues. In nucleotides, the CDR3 is TGTGCCAGCAGTTGGACAGGGGGAAACACCATATATTTT. Translation gives CASSWTGGNTIYF.

The CDR3 sequence is CASSVPGGSGREQFF. The DNA for the CDR3 is TGCGCCAGCAGTGTACCAGGGGGATCCGGTCGTGAGCAGTTCTTC. This chain joins TRBV10-2 and TRBJ2-1; 7 bases agree with TRBD1. J lost 9 bases, V lost 4 bases, and 12 bases had no gene match. The germline gives CDR1 WSHSY, CDR2 SAAADI. The CDR3 extends over 15 amino acids.

The chain couples TRBV10-2 to TRBJ2-5, with 15 nucleotides matching TRBD2. CDR1 is WSHSY and CDR2 is SAAADI in the germline V gene. The ends lost 6 bases at V and 4 bases at J; junction bases unmatched: 3. This CDR3 has 15 residues. CDR3 nucleotides: TGCGCCAGCAGGGGACTAGCGGGAGGTTTAGAGACCCAGTACTTC. It codes for CASRGLAGGLETQYF.

This clone was seen once. The chain joins TRBV5-6 to TRBJ1-1; TRBD1 might be the D (6 bases). Trimming took off 4 bases at V and 4 bases at J, with 14 bases between the two ends. The germline V gene encodes CDR1 SGHDT and CDR2 YYEEEE. The CDR3 totals 14 residues. The CDR3 DNA reads TGTGCCAGCAGCCAACTGACAGGAGGCACTGAAGCTTTCTTT. This encodes CASSQLTGGTEAFF.

The rearrangement joins TRBV11-2 to TRBJ1-1; tentative D call: TRBD1 (6 bases). Trimming cost V 5 bases and J 2 bases, with 9 bases left between them. Germline assignment: CDR1 SGHAT and CDR2 FQNNGV. The CDR3 is 13 residues long. CDR3 loop: CASSLDRNTEAFF. The CDR3 nucleotides are TGTGCCAGCAGCCTGGACAGAAACACTGAAGCTTTCTTT. The variable domain in full, completed from reference TRBV11-2 and TRBJ1-1, reads EAGVAQSPRYKIIEKRQSVAFWCNPISGHATLYWYQQILGQGPKLLIQFQNNGVVDDSQLPKDRFSAERLKGVDSTLKIQPAKLEDSAVYLCASSLDRNTEAFFGQGTRLTVV.

This chain uses TRBV7-9 with TRBJ1-2; D gene unclear. V was shortened by 5 bases and J by 3 bases, with 7 bases between the two germline ends. Germline V gene data show CDR1 as SEHNR and CDR2 as FQNEAQ (reference sequence). The CDR3 spans 12 residues. The DNA for the CDR3 is TGTGCCAGCAGCCTAGGCGACTATGGCTACACCTTC. This translates into CASSLGDYGYTF.

V and J are TRBV11-3 and TRBJ1-1, with TRBD1 matching 9 bases. V dropped 8 bases and J dropped 5; count of bases not matched to a gene: 9. The CDR3 has 14 amino acids. Per germline, CDR1 SGHNT and CDR2 YENEEA. The CDR3 sequence is CASSTTGGGTEAFF. The CDR3 bases are TGTGCCAGCTCTACCACAGGGGGCGGGACTGAAGCTTTCTTT. Complete variable domain (other parts from reference TRBV11-3 and TRBJ1-1): EAGVVQSPRYKIIEKKQPVAFWCNPISGHNTLYWYLQNLGQGPELLIRYENEEAVDDSQLPKDRFSAERLKGVDSTLKIQPAELGDSAVYLCASSTTGGGTEAFFGQGTRLTVV.

This chain joins TRBV24-1 and TRBJ1-2, with D unclear. The CDR3 extends over 15 amino acids. CDR1 KGHDR and CDR2 SFDVKD come from the germline V gene. The ends were cut back, 5 bases at V and 5 bases at J, with 17 bases in the middle. DNA of the CDR3: TGTGCCACCAGTGGGGATCATCCGGGGAGGTATGGCTACACCTTC. Translated, it gives CATSGDHPGRYGYTF.

The V and J genes are TRBV18 and TRBJ1-2; TRBD1 agrees at 9 bases. The CDR3 is made up of 15 amino acids. The V gene's germline CDR1 is KGHSH and CDR2 LQKENI. V dropped 1 base and J dropped 10; count of bases not matched to a gene: 10. The CDR3 DNA reads TGTGCCAGCTCACCACTCGGGACAGGGCAGCTTTACTACACCTTC. It specifies CASSPLGTGQLYYTF.

The rearrangement links TRBV2 to TRBJ2-7, with 9 bases matching TRBD1. Unmatched junction bases numbered 5, after V lost 6 bases and J lost 2 bases. Germline CDR1 and CDR2: SNHLY and FYNNEI. CDR3 length equals 14 residues. CDR3 coding DNA: TGTGCCAGCAGAAGGACAGGGGCCCCCTACGAGCAGTACTTC. It encodes CASRRTGAPYEQYF.

V usage is TRBV29-1 and J usage is TRBJ1-2; possible D gene TRBD1, 6 bases. The V gene lost 1 base and the J gene lost 0 bases, with 9 bases spanning the gap. The CDR3 spans 14 residues. Germline lookup yields CDR1 SQVTM and CDR2 ANQGSEA. CDR3 coding DNA: TGCAGCGTTGAAGGGACAGATTCTAACTATGGCTACACCTTC. Translated: CSVEGTDSNYGYTF.

The chain joins TRBV13 to TRBJ2-7; D is undetermined. The germline CDR1 and CDR2 sequences are PRHDT and FYEKMQ (reference sequence). V shed 5 bases and J shed 6 bases, with 11 bases lying between them. The CDR3 consists of 12 residues. CDR3 amino acids: CASSPSNGEQYV. DNA for the CDR3: TGTGCCAGCAGCCCGAGCAACGGCGAGCAGTACGTC.

The genes are TRBV9 and TRBJ1-1; 9 bases align to TRBD1. CDR1 SGDLS and CDR2 YYNGEE come from the germline V gene. V gave up 2 bases and J gave up 4 bases; unmatched junction bases: 3. This CDR3 comprises 14 residues. CDR3 nucleotides: TGTGCCAGCAGCGTCGCACAGGGGGCCACTGAAGCTTTCTTT. Amino acids: CASSVAQGATEAFF.

The V gene is TRBV30, the J gene TRBJ2-5, with a possible D match to TRBD2 (5 bases). Trimming pared 3 bases from V and 0 bases from J, leaving 8 bases between. The CDR3 spans 13 residues. Germline V gives CDR1 GTSNPN, CDR2 SVGIG (reference sequence). The CDR3 is CAWSEGNQETQYF. Here the CDR3 DNA reads TGTGCCTGGAGCGAGGGAAACCAAGAGACCCAGTACTTC. Full variable domain (outside the CDR3, taken from reference TRBV30 and TRBJ2-5): SQTIHQWPATLVQPVGSPLSLECTVEGTSNPNLYWYRQAAGRGLQLLFYSVGIGQISSEVPQNLSASRPQDRQFILSSKKLLLSDSGFYLCAWSEGNQETQYFGPGTRLLVL.

The chain couples TRBV4-1 to TRBJ2-6; 7 bases align to TRBD1. CDR3 length: 17 residues. Germline V CDR1 and CDR2: MGHRA, YSYEKL. Germline trimming cut 5 bases from V and 0 bases from J; bases unmatched to any gene: 7. The CDR3, as DNA: TGCGCCAGCAGCGTCGGACAGGCCAACTCTGGGGCCAACGTCCTGACTTTC. Translating it yields CASSVGQANSGANVLTF.

The V and J genes are TRBV18 and TRBJ2-4, with TRBD1 matching 7 bases. This CDR3 has 18 amino acids. The germline V gene encodes CDR1 KGHSH and CDR2 LQKENI. V trimming: 4 bases; J trimming: 3 bases; junction bases outside the gene matches: 15. In DNA form, the CDR3 reads TGTGCCAGCTCACTCTCCTTAGACAGGGTGTTGGTCAAAAACATTCAGTACTTC. This translates into CASSLSLDRVLVKNIQYF.

The rearrangement joins TRBV28 to TRBJ2-7; TRBD2 agrees at 15 bases. Germline V CDR1 and CDR2: MDHEN, SYDVKM. This CDR3 region has 13 residues. V trimming: 3 bases; J trimming: 12 bases; junction bases outside the gene matches: 3. CDR3 in amino acids: CASSLGLAGGSYF. The CDR3 bases are TGTGCCAGCAGTTTGGGACTAGCGGGAGGTTCGTACTTC.

V is TRBV7-2 and J is TRBJ2-3; TRBD2 aligns across 10 bases. The germline CDR1 and CDR2 sequences are SGHTA and FQGNSA. V lost 1 base to trimming and J lost 5 bases; unmatched junction nucleotides: 6. The CDR3 has 16 amino acids. CDR3 DNA: TGTGCCAGCAGCTTAGGTTCTAGCGGGAGATTAGATACGCAGTATTTT. Translation: CASSLGSSGRLDTQYF.

The chain employs TRBV11-2 and TRBJ2-7; 12 nucleotides agree with TRBD2. The germline V gene encodes CDR1 SGHAT and CDR2 FQNNGV. Trimming cost V 1 base and J 2 bases; bases outside gene matches: 3. The CDR3 is 16 amino acids. The CDR3: CASSLATSGGPYEQYV. The CDR3 region has the DNA TGTGCCAGCAGCTTAGCGACTAGCGGGGGCCCCTACGAGCAGTACGTC.